The sequence of this T cell receptor beta chain was determined in a study of cytomegalovirus exposure and HLA in healthy donors. Study-wide findings and caveats: A further, later analysis showed that HLA-associated TCR beta chains (compared with equally common others) were more clonally expanded. Among CMV-associated TCR beta chains, most appeared HLA-restricted in a later analysis. Later on, an analysis showed TCR association rates differing by HLA locus, with DRB1 the most and HLA-C the fewest. The authors later linked a missense DCLRE1C variant to TCR beta V- and J-gene trimming.

In the PCR, 60 Vbeta and 13 Jbeta primers were used. Method: immunoSEQ multiplex PCR; TCRdb's copy keeps in-frame clones and lacks some. The data hold approximately 100,000 clones, with around 82% observed a single time. About this clone itself: Its specificity is unknown.

V lost 4 bases, J lost 5 bases, and 15 bases stayed unmatched. The germline gives CDR1 SGDLS, CDR2 YYNGEE. The CDR3 sequence is 19 residues long. The chain combines TRBV9 with TRBJ2-5, with 15 bases fitting TRBD2. The sample taken for sequencing was PBMCs. The clonotype originates from a woman aged 40 to 55 in good health and CMV-seronegative. The CDR3 protein is CASSSGGGTSGRKMETQYF. In DNA, the CDR3 is TGTGCCAGCAGCTCCGGGGGGGGGACTAGCGGGAGGAAGATGGAGACCCAGTACTTC.